This TCR beta chain appears in the sequencing data of a study of blood T cell repertoires in COVID-19. Sequencing was performed with immunoSEQ multiplex PCR; in TCRdb, only in-frame clones are kept and a portion is missing. The data hold tens of thousands of clones, with approximately 90% observed a single time. The CDR3 runs to 14 residues. The V gene's germline CDR1 is LNHDA and CDR2 SQIVND (reference sequence). With V trimmed by 7 bases and J by 6 bases, 6 bases remained unmatched. This clone has a single count. The TCR was taken from a human donor in a cohort sampled during active COVID-19. Sequencing was done on a sample of peripheral blood. The chain combines TRBV19 with TRBJ1-2; 12 bases line up with TRBD1. The CDR3, as DNA: TGTGCCAGTACTGGGACAGGGGGCGCGAATGGCTACACCTTC. Encoded protein: CASTGTGGANGYTF.